A selection of T cell receptor beta chains follows, all from one sample in a study of prognosis after radiotherapy for stage I lung cancer. TCRdb analysed the multiplex PCR reads with MiXCR anew, one entry per CDR3 protein. The top ten hold about 45% of the sample, which has 15,000 to 20,000 distinct CDR3 sequences, around two fifths seen once. Here the sequenced sample was PBMCs, taken before or after stereotactic body radiation therapy (not recorded which). These TCRs come from a donor over 45 with non-small cell lung cancer. Each CDR3 is given with its conserved first and last residue. A D gene is named only where the DNA matches it firmly. Size is omitted from some rows. Given values are once, few, many or a class for expanded clones.

V gene	D gene	clone size	J gene	CDR3 DNA	CDR3 protein
TRBV11-3	.	many	TRBJ2-5	TGTGCCAGCAGCTTAGGCCAAGAGACCCAGTACTTC	CASSLGQETQYF
TRBV2	.	medium-sized	TRBJ1-2	TGTGCCAGCAGAAGGGATGGTGGCTACACCTTC	CASRRDGGYTF
TRBV12-3/TRBV12-4	TRBD2	many	TRBJ2-7	TGTGCCAGCAGTGGACTAGCGGGAGGGCCGCAGACAAAGCAGTACTTC	CASSGLAGGPQTKQYF
TRBV4-3	.	.	TRBJ2-7	TGCGCCAGCAGCCAAGATTATTCCAGGGACTTCTACGAGCAGTACTTC	CASSQDYSRDFYEQYF
TRBV27	TRBD2	many	TRBJ2-5	TGTGCCAGCAGGAGGGAGGGTATTCAAGAGACCCAGTACTTC	CASRREGIQETQYF
TRBV6-5	.	.	TRBJ2-7	TGTGCCAGCAGTTGGAGACCCTGGACAGAGGGCGACGAGCAGTACTTC	CASSWRPWTEGDEQYF
TRBV28	TRBD1	.	TRBJ1-2	TGTGCCAGCAGTTTAGGGGACAGGGTGAAGTACACCTTC	CASSLGDRVKYTF
TRBV6-2/TRBV6-3	.	.	TRBJ2-1	TGTGCCAGCTCGCCCTGGGGCGCGGTCTCCTACAATGAGCAGTTCTTC	CASSPWGAVSYNEQFF
TRBV7-6	.	medium-sized	TRBJ1-2	TGTGCCAGCAGCCTCCCCCACAGGGATGGCTACACCTTC	CASSLPHRDGYTF
TRBV28	TRBD2	many	TRBJ2-1	TGTACTACTTCGGGACTAGCGGGAGTGGAGCAGTTCTTC	CTTSGLAGVEQFF
TRBV9	.	many	TRBJ1-3	TGTGCCAGCAGCCCCTTGGAGGGCTCTGGAAACACCATATATTTT	CASSPLEGSGNTIYF
TRBV28	.	many	TRBJ1-4	TGTGCCAGCAGTCCTGTCTCGGCCCGGGAAAAACTGTTTTTT	CASSPVSAREKLFF
TRBV20-1	.	many	TRBJ1-5	TGCAGTGCTAGAGATTTCAAGCGGGCAAATCAGCCCCAGCATTTT	CSARDFKRANQPQHF
TRBV12-3/TRBV12-4	.	.	TRBJ1-1	TGTGCCAGCGGTTTTTCCGCGTTTGAAGCTTTCTTT	CASGFSAFEAFF
TRBV5-1	.	many	TRBJ2-2	TGCGCCAGCAGAGAAGAGGGGAGCACCGGGGAGCTGTTTTTT	CASREEGSTGELFF
TRBV9	.	many	TRBJ2-7	TGTGCCAGCAGCGTAGGGGCGGGGGAGCAGTACTTC	CASSVGAGEQYF
TRBV11-2	.	.	TRBJ1-1	TGTGCCAGCAGCTCCAACCGGGACGTCGCTTTCTTT	CASSSNRDVAFF
TRBV28	.	few	TRBJ2-3	TGTGCCAGCAGTTGGGGTGGAAGCACAGATACGCAGTATTTT	CASSWGGSTDTQYF
TRBV4-2	.	many	TRBJ1-4	TGTGCCAGCAGCCCACGGGCTGGTAATGAAAAACTGTTTTTT	CASSPRAGNEKLFF
TRBV2	.	.	TRBJ1-4	TGTGCCGCTGCTGCCAGCCCCAATGAAAAACTGTTTTTT	CAAAASPNEKLFF
TRBV12-3/TRBV12-4	.	many	TRBJ1-1	TGTGCCAGCACCTTAGCCCGAAACACTGAAGCTTTCTTT	CASTLARNTEAFF
TRBV19	TRBD1	.	TRBJ1-2	TGTTCCAGTAATATTTTACAGGGGAATGGCTACACCTTC	CSSNILQGNGYTF
TRBV28	TRBD1	medium-sized	TRBJ1-5	TGTGCCAGCAGTCCTCGGGACAGCAGGATTAATCAGCCCCAGCATTTT	CASSPRDSRINQPQHF
TRBV20-1	TRBD1	medium-sized	TRBJ1-3	TGCAGTGCTAGGCCTCAGGGGACAGGACGGATCGATAGAAACACCATATATTTT	CSARPQGTGRIDRNTIYF
TRBV12-3/TRBV12-4	TRBD2	medium-sized	TRBJ2-3	TGTGCCAGCAGTCACAGCGGGACCGCAGATACGCAGTATTTT	CASSHSGTADTQYF
TRBV5-4	TRBD1	many	TRBJ2-7	TGTGCCAGCAGCTCGTACAGGGGGGAGTACGAGCAGTACTTC	CASSSYRGEYEQYF
TRBV10-3	TRBD1	few	TRBJ2-1	TGTGCCTCGGAAGGACAGGGCTCCTACAATGAGCAGTTCTTC	CASEGQGSYNEQFF
TRBV9	TRBD2	many	TRBJ2-2	TGTGCCAGCAGCGTAGTATCGGGAGGTAACACCGGGGAGCTGTTTTTT	CASSVVSGGNTGELFF
TRBV5-1	TRBD1	.	TRBJ2-2	TGCGCCAGCAGCACGGGACAGGGGACCGGGGAGCTGTTTTTT	CASSTGQGTGELFF
TRBV5-5	TRBD1	.	TRBJ1-5	TGTGCCAGCAGCTTGTCAGGGGGCCAGCCCCAGCATTTT	CASSLSGGQPQHF
TRBV4-1	.	many	TRBJ2-2	TGCGCCAGCAGCCAAGCCCCCCGGGGGAACACCGGGGAGCTGTTTTTT	CASSQAPRGNTGELFF
TRBV7-9	TRBD1	many	TRBJ2-5	TGTGCCAGCAGCCGAGTGATTGACCGGGACAGGGTAGGAGAGACCCAGTACTTC	CASSRVIDRDRVGETQYF
TRBV7-9	TRBD2	.	TRBJ2-1	TGTGCCAGCAGCGGCGGACTAGCTGGTTTCGGCTCCTGCAATGAGCAGTTCTTC	CASSGGLAGFGSCNEQFF
TRBV28	.	many	TRBJ2-5	TGTGCCAGTTACGGGCAGACCCAAGAGACCCAGTACTTC	CASYGQTQETQYF
TRBV12-3/TRBV12-4	TRBD1	.	TRBJ2-2	TGTGCCAGCAGGGACGAGACAGGGGATTCTGGGGAGCTGTTTTTT	CASRDETGDSGELFF
TRBV5-1	.	.	TRBJ1-6	TGCGCCACTTCCCTGGGGAGCGGGGATTCACCCCTCCACTTT	CATSLGSGDSPLHF
TRBV5-1	.	many	TRBJ2-1	TGCGCCAGCAGCTTGCAAGGCATGGGGCAGTTCTTC	CASSLQGMGQFF
TRBV7-9	.	many	TRBJ1-5	TGTGCCAGCAGCTTTGGGGGACAGCCCCAGCATTTT	CASSFGGQPQHF
TRBV10-3	.	many	TRBJ1-4	TGTGCCATCAAAAGCGGCACTAATGAAAAACTGTTTTTT	CAIKSGTNEKLFF
TRBV7-2	.	many	TRBJ1-2	TGTGCCAGCAGCTTACCCCCAATAGGCTACACCTTC	CASSLPPIGYTF
TRBV5-4	TRBD2	few	TRBJ2-3	TGTGCCAGCAGCTCCGGACTAGCGGGAGGGCCGGCCCTAGGGGCGCAGTATTTT	CASSSGLAGGPALGAQYF
TRBV12-3/TRBV12-4	.	few	TRBJ1-2	TGTGCCAGCAGTCCATCAGGGGTGGGATATGGCTACACCTTC	CASSPSGVGYGYTF
TRBV7-2	TRBD2	.	TRBJ2-7	TGTGCCAGCAGCTTCCCCGGGACTAGCGCGGACGAGCAGTACTTC	CASSFPGTSADEQYF
TRBV3-1	.	many	TRBJ2-1	TGTGCCAGCAGCCAAATCAGGGGCGGGCAGCGGGTAACGAACAATGAGCAGTTCTTC	CASSQIRGGQRVTNNEQFF
TRBV2	.	medium-sized	TRBJ2-7	TGTGCCAGCAGTGAAGGGGGAGCAGCCTACGAGCAGTACTTC	CASSEGGAAYEQYF
TRBV6-1	.	many	TRBJ2-4	TGTGCCAGCAGGGGACTCTTAGCCAAAAACATTCAGTACTTC	CASRGLLAKNIQYF
TRBV18	.	many	TRBJ2-7	TGTGCCAGCTCACCACTGGAGGACTACGAGCAGTACTTC	CASSPLEDYEQYF